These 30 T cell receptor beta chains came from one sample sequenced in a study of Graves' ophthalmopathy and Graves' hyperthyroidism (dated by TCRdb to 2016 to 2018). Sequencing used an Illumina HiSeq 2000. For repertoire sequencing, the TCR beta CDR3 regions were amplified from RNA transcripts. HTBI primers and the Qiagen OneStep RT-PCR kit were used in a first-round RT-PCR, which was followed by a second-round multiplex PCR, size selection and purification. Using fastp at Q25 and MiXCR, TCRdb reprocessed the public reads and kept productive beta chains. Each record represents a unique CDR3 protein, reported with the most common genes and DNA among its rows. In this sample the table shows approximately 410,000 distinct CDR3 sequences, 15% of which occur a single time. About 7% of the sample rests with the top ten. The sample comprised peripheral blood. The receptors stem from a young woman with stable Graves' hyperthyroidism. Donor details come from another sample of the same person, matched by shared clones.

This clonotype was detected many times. The CDR3 region has the DNA TGTGCCAGCAGTGCTAACGAACTAGCCAAAAACATTCAGTACTTC. Translated, it gives CASSANELAKNIQYF. The chain has TRBV2 and TRBJ2-4; the D is unclear. The CDR3 extends over 15 amino acids. Germline-derived CDR1 and CDR2 are SNHLY and FYNNEI. V lost 4 bases and J lost 0, with 10 bases in between.

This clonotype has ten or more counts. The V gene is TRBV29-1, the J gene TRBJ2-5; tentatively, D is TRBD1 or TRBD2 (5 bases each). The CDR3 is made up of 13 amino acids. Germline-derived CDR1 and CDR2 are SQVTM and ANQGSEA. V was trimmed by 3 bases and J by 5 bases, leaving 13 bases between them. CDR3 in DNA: TGCAGCGTTGAGGGCAGCAGGGAGGAGACCCAGTACTTC. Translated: CSVEGSREETQYF. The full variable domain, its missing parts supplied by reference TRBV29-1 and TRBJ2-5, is SAVISQKPSRDICQRGTSLTIQCQVDSQVTMMFWYRQQPGQSLTLIATANQGSEATYESGFVIDKFPISRPNLTFSTLTVSNMSPEDSSIYLCSVEGSREETQYFGPGTRLLVL.

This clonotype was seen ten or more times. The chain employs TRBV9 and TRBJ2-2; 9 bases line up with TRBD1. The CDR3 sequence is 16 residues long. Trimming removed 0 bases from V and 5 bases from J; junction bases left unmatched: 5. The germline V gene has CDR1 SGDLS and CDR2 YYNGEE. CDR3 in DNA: TGTGCCAGCAGCGTAGTTTTGGGACAGGGAACCGGGGAGCTGTTTTTT. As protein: CASSVVLGQGTGELFF.

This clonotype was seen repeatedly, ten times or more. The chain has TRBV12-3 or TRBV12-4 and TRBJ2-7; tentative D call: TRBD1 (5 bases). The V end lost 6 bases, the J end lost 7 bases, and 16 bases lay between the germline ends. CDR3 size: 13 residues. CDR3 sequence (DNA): TGTGCCAGCAGATTACAGGAGTTTGGGGAGCAGTACTTC. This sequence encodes CASRLQEFGEQYF.

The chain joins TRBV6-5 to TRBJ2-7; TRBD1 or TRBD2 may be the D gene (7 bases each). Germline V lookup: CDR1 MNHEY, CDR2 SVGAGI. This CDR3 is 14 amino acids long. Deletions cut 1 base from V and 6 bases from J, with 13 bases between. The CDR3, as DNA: TGTGCCAGCAGTTACTACGACAGGGAGGGCGAGCAGTACTTC. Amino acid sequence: CASSYYDREGEQYF.

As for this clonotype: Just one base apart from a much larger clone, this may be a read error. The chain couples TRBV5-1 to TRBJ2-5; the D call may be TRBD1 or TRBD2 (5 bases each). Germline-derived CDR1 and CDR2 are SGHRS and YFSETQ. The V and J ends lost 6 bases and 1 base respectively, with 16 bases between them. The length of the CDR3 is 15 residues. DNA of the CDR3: TGCGCCAGCACCCCCTTTTCAGGGACCCAAGAGACCCAGTACTTC. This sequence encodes CASTPFSGTQETQYF.

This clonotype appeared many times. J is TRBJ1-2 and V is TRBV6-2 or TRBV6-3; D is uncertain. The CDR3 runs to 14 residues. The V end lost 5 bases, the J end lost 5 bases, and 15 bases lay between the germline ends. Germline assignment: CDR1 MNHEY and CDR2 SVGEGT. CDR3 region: CASSRSGSLYGYTF. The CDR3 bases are TGTGCCAGCAGTCGCAGCGGGAGCCTATATGGCTACACCTTC.

CDR3 residues: CASSLRDGWSEDYGYTF. Here the CDR3 DNA reads TGTGCCAGCAGCTTAAGGGACGGATGGTCCGAGGACTATGGCTACACCTTC. The V call is TRBV11-2, the J call TRBJ1-2, with a weak D call TRBD1 (5 bases). The CDR3 is 17 amino acids. Germline CDR1 reads SGHAT; CDR2 reads FQNNGV. Deletions cut 2 bases from V and 3 bases from J, with 19 bases between.

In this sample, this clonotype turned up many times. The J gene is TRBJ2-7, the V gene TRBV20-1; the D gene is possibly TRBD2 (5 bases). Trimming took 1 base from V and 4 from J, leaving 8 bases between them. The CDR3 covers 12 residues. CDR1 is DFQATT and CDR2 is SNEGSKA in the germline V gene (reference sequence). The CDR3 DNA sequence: TGCAGTGCTAGAGCAGTAGCGTACGAGCAGTACTTC. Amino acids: CSARAVAYEQYF.

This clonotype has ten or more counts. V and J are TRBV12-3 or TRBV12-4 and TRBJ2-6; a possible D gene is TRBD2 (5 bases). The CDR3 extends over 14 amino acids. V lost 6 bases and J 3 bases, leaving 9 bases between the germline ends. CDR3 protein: CASRRGGGANVLTF. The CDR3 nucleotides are TGTGCCAGCAGACGGGGTGGTGGGGCCAACGTCCTGACTTTC.

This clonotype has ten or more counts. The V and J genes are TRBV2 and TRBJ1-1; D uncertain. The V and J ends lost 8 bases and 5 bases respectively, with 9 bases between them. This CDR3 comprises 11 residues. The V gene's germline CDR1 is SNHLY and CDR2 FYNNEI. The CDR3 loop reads CASGFLTEAFF. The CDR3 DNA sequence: TGTGCCAGCGGGTTTCTAACTGAAGCTTTCTTT.

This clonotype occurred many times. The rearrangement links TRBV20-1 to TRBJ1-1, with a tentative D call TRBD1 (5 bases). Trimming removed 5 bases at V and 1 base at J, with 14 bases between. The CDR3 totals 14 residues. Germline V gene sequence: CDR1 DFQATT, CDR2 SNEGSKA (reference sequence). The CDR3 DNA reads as TGCAGTGCTCAAAGGGGCTTGGGGAACACTGAAGCTTTCTTT. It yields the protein CSAQRGLGNTEAFF.

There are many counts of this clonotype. The CDR3 region is CASRPNPQGGNQPQHF. In DNA, the CDR3 is TGTGCCAGCAGACCGAACCCACAGGGAGGAAATCAGCCCCAGCATTTT. This chain links TRBV6-1 with TRBJ1-5; tentatively, D is TRBD1 (6 bases). V was cut by 6 bases and J by 4 bases, with 19 bases left in between. This CDR3 spans 16 amino acids. The germline V gene encodes CDR1 MNHNS and CDR2 SASEGT.

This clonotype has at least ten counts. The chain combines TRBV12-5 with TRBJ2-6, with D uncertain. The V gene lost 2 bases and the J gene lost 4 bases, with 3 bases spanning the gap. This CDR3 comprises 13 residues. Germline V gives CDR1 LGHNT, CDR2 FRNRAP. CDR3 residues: CASGLSGANVLTF. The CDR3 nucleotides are TGTGCTAGTGGTTTGTCAGGGGCCAACGTCCTGACTTTC.

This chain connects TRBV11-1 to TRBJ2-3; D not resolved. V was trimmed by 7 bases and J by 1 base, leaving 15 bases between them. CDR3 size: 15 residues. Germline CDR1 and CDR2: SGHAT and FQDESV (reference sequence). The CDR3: CASTPRVRGTDTQYF. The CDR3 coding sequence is TGTGCCAGCACCCCCCGGGTTCGGGGCACAGATACGCAGTATTTT.

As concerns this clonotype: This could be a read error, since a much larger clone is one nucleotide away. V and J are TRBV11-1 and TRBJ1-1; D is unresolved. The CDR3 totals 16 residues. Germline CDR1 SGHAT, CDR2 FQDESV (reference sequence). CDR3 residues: CASSPETTYRTSWALF. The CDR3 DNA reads TGTGCCAGCAGCCCCGAGACCACCTACCGGACTTCGTGGGCTCTCTTT.

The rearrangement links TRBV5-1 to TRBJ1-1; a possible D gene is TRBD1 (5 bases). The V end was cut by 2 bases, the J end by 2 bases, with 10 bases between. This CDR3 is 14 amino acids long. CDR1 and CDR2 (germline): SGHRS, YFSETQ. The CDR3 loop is CASSFDSVNTEAFF. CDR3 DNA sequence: TGCGCCAGCAGCTTCGACAGCGTTAACACTGAAGCTTTCTTT.

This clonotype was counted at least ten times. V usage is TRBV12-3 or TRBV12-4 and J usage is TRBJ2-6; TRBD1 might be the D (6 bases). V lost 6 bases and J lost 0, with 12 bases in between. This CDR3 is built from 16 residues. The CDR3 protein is CASSPIRGSGANVLTF. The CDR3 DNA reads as TGTGCCAGCAGCCCCATCAGGGGCTCTGGGGCCAACGTCCTGACTTTC.

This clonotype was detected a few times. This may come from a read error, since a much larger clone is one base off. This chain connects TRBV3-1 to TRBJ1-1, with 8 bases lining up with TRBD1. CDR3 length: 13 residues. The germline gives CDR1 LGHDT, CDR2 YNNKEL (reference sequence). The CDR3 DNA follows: TGTGCCAGCAGCCAAGGGGACAGGCAAGAAGCTTCCTTT. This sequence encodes CASSQGDRQEASF.

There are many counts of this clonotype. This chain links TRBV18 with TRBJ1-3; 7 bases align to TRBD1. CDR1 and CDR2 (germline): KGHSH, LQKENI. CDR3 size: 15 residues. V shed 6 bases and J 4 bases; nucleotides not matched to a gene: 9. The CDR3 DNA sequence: TGTGCCAGCTCGAGACAGGGACTATACGGAAACACCATATATTTT. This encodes CASSRQGLYGNTIYF.

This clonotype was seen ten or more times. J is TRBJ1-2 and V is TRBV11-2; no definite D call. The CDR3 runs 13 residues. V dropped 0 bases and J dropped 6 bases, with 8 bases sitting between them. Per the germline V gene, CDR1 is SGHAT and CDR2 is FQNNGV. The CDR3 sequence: CASSLESGNGYTF. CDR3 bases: TGTGCCAGCAGCTTAGAGAGCGGTAATGGCTACACCTTC.

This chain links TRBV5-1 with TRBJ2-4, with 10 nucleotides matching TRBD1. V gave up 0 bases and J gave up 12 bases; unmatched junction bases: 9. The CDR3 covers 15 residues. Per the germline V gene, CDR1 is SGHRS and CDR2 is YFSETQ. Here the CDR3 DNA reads TGCGCCAGCAGCTTGGCCGTCGGGACAGGGGCTGATCAGTACTTC. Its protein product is CASSLAVGTGADQYF.

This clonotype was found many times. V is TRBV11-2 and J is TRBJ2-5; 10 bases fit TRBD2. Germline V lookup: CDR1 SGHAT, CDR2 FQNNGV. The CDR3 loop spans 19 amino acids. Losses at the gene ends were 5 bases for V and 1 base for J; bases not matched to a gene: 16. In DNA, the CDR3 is TGTGCCAGCAGCCCAAGGGCGTCTAGCGGGGGTTACCCCCAAGAGACCCAGTACTTC. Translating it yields CASSPRASSGGYPQETQYF.

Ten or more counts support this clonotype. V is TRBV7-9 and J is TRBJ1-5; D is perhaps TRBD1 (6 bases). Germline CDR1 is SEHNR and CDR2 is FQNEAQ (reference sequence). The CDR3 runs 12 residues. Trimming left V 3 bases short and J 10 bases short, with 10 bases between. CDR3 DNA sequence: TGTGCCAGCAGCTTGGACAGTCAACCCCAGCATTTT. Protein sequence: CASSLDSQPQHF.

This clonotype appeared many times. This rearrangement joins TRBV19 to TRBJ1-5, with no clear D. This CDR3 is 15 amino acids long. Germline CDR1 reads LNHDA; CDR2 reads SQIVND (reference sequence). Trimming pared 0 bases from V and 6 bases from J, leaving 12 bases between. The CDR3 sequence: CASSIENSYGQPQHF. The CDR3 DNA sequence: TGTGCCAGTAGTATAGAAAACAGTTACGGTCAGCCCCAGCATTTT.

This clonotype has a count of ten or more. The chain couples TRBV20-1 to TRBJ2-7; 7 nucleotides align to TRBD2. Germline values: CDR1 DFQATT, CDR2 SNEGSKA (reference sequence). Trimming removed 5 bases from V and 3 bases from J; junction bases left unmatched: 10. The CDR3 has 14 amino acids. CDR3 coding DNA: TGCAGTGCTTTAGCTTGGACTAGTAACTACGAGCAGTACTTC. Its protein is CSALAWTSNYEQYF.

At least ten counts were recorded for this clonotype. The CDR3 loop is CASSPTGGWNTEAFF. The DNA for the CDR3 is TGTGCCAGCAGCCCGACAGGGGGCTGGAACACTGAAGCTTTCTTT. V is TRBV7-2 and J is TRBJ1-1; TRBD1 matches at 10 bases. Trimming cost V 5 bases and J 1 base; bases outside gene matches: 4. The CDR3 consists of 15 residues. Germline V gene data show CDR1 as SGHTA and CDR2 as FQGNSA.

The CDR3 protein is CASSQGGGVARETQYF. For the CDR3, the DNA is TGTGCCAGCAGCCAAGGAGGGGGGGTAGCCAGAGAGACCCAGTACTTC. The V gene is TRBV3-1, the J gene TRBJ2-5; possibly TRBD2 for D (7 bases). The germline gives CDR1 LGHDT, CDR2 YNNKEL (reference sequence). Trimming shortened V by 1 base and J by 4 bases, and 16 bases separated the two germline ends. This CDR3 is built from 16 residues.

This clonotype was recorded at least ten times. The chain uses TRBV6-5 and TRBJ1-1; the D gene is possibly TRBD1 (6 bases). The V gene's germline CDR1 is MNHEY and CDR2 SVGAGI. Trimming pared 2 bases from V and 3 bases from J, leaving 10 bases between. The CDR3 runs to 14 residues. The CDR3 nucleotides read TGTGCCAGCAGTTACCTTGGACAGCACACTGAAGCTTTCTTT. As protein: CASSYLGQHTEAFF.

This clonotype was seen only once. The CDR3 is CASSLGDRDRDEQYF. The CDR3 DNA sequence: TGTGCCAGCAGCTTAGGAGACCGGGACAGGGACGAGCAGTACTTC. The rearrangement uses TRBV7-9 and TRBJ2-7, with 9 bases that match TRBD1. Germline V lookup: CDR1 SEHNR, CDR2 FQNEAQ (reference sequence). The CDR3 spans 15 residues. J lost 5 bases, V lost 1 base, and 6 bases had no gene match.